The 3 T cell receptor beta chains listed next were all sequenced from one sample in a study of T cells in Graves' hyperthyroidism and ophthalmopathy. TCR beta CDR3 sequences were amplified from RNA transcripts. The HTBI set primed first-round TCR CDR3 RT-PCR. TCRdb passed the multiplex PCR reads through MiXCR, listing each CDR3 protein once. Of 250,000 to 300,000 distinct CDR3 sequences listed, roughly an eighth are singletons. Sequencing input: blood. The receptor source for this set is a middle-aged woman with Graves' hyperthyroidism.

In its sample, this clonotype was seen a few times. CDR3 DNA: TGTGCCAGCAGCTTGGGTGAAGGGGACACAGATACGCAGTATTTT. It codes for CASSLGEGDTDTQYF. This sequence joins TRBV7-9 and TRBJ2-3; tentatively, D is TRBD1 (5 bases). Trimming stripped 3 bases from V and 2 bases from J, with 12 bases between. This CDR3 has 15 amino acids. Germline CDR1 reads SEHNR; CDR2 reads FQNEAQ (reference sequence).

The V and J genes are TRBV5-1 and TRBJ2-2; D possibly corresponds to TRBD2 (5 bases). The V end was cut by 2 bases, the J end by 7 bases, with 12 bases between. CDR1 SGHRS and CDR2 YFSETQ come from the germline V gene. CDR3 length equals 14 residues. Here the CDR3 reads CASSFWGAGGELFF. The CDR3 region has the DNA TGCGCCAGCAGCTTTTGGGGAGCAGGCGGGGAGCTGTTTTTT.

This clonotype was seen ten or more times. The chain combines TRBV28 with TRBJ2-7; weak D call: TRBD2 (6 bases). The V end lost 8 bases, the J end lost 4 bases, and 18 bases lay between the germline ends. The CDR3 sequence is 14 residues long. Germline CDR1 and CDR2: MDHEN and SYDVKM. CDR3: CASASGTRLYEQYF. The CDR3 DNA reads as TGTGCCAGCGCCTCCGGGACTCGGTTGTACGAGCAGTACTTC.